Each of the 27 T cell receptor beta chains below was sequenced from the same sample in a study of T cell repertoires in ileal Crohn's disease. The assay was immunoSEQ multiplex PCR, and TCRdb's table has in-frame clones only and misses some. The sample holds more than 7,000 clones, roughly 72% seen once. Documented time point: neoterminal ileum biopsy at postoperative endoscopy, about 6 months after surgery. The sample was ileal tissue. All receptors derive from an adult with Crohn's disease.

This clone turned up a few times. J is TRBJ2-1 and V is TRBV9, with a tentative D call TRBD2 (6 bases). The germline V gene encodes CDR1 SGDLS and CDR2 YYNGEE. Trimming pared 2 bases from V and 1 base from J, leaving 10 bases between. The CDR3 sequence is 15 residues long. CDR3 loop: CASSVGSGSYNEQFF. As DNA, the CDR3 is TGTGCCAGCAGCGTCGGGAGTGGGTCCTACAATGAGCAGTTCTTC.

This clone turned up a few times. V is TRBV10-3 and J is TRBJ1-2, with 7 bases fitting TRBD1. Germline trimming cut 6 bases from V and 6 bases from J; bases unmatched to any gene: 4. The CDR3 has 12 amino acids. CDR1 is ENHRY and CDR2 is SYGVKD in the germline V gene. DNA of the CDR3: TGTGCCATCAGCCCCGACAGGGATGGCTACACCTTC. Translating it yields CAISPDRDGYTF.

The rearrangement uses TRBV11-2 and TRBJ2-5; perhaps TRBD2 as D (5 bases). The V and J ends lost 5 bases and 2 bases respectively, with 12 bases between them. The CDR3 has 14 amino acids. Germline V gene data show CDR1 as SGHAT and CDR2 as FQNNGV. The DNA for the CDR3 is TGTGCCAGCAGCCCCGGACTCAATCAAGAGACCCAGTACTTC. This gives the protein CASSPGLNQETQYF.

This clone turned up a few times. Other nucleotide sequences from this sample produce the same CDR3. Here the CDR3 DNA reads TGTGCCAGCTCACCGGCCAGGGATTCCTATGGCTACACCTTC. The encoded protein is CASSPARDSYGYTF. The V gene is TRBV18, the J gene TRBJ1-2; TRBD1 is a possible D gene (5 bases). Trimming removed 3 bases from V and 4 bases from J, with 12 bases in between. This CDR3 spans 14 amino acids. Germline V gene data show CDR1 as KGHSH and CDR2 as LQKENI.

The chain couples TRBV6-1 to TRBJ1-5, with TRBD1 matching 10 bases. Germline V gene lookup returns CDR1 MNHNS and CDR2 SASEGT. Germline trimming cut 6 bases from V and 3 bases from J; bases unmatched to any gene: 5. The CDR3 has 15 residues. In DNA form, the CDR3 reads TGTGCCAGCAGGATGGGACAGGGGAACAATCAGCCCCAGCATTTT. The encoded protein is CASRMGQGNNQPQHF.

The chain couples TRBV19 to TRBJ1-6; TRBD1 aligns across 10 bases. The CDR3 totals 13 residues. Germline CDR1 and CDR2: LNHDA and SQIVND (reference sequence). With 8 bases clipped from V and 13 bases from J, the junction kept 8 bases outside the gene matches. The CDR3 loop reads CASGDRGATPLHF. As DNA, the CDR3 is TGTGCCAGTGGGGACAGGGGCGCTACCCCCCTCCACTTT. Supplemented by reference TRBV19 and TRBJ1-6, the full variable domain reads DGGITQSPKYLFRKEGQNVTLSCEQNLNHDAMYWYRQDPGQGLRLIYYSQIVNDFQKGDIAEGYSVSREKKESFPLTVTSAQKNPTAFYLCASGDRGATPLHFGNGTRLTVT.

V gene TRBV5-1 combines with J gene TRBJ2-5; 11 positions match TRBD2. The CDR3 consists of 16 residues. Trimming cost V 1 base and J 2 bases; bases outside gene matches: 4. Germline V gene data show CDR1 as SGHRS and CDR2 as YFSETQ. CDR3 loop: CASSLTSGGGQETQYF. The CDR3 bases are TGCGCCAGCAGCTTGACTAGCGGGGGAGGTCAAGAGACCCAGTACTTC.

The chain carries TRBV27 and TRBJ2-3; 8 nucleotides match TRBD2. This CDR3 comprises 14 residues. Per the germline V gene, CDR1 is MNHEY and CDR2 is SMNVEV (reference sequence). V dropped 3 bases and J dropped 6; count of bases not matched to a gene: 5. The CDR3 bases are TGTGCCAGCAGTTTCGCGGGGGGTACGGATACGCAGTATTTT. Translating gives CASSFAGGTDTQYF.

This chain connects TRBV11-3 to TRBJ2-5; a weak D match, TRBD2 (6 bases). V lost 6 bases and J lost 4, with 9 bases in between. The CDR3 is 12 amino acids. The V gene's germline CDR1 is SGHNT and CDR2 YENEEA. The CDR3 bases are TGTGCCAGCAGGGGGGGAGGAGAGACCCAGTACTTC. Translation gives CASRGGGETQYF.

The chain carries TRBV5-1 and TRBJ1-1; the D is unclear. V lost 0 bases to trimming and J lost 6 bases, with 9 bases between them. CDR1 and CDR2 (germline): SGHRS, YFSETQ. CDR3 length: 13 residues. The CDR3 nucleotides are TGCGCCAGCAGCTTGGCCGAGGGATCTGAAGCTTTCTTT. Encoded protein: CASSLAEGSEAFF.

The CDR3 here is CASSEKGRGNYGYTF. DNA for the CDR3: TGTGCCAGCAGTGAAAAAGGACGGGGTAACTATGGCTACACCTTC. The V gene is TRBV6-1, the J gene TRBJ1-2, with unresolved D. Trimming left V 2 bases short and J 1 base short, with 11 bases between. Germline assignment: CDR1 MNHNS and CDR2 SASEGT. This CDR3 is built from 15 residues.

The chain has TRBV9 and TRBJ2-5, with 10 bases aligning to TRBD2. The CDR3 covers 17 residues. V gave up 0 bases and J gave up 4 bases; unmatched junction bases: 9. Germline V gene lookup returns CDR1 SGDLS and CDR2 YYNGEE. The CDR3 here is CASSVGASGGAPETQYF. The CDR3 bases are TGTGCCAGCAGCGTAGGGGCCAGCGGGGGGGCCCCAGAGACCCAGTACTTC.

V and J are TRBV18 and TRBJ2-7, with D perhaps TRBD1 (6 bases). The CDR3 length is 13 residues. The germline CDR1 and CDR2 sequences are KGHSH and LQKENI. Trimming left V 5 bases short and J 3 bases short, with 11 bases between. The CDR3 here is CASSARQDYEQYF. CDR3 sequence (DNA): TGTGCCAGCTCAGCCAGACAGGACTACGAGCAGTACTTC.

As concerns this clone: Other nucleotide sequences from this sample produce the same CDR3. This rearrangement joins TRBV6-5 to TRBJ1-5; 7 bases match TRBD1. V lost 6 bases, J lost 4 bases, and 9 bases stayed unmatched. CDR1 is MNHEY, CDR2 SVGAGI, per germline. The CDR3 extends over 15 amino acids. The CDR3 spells CASSSTGTANQPQHF. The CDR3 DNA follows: TGTGCCAGCAGCTCTACCGGGACAGCGAATCAGCCCCAGCATTTT.

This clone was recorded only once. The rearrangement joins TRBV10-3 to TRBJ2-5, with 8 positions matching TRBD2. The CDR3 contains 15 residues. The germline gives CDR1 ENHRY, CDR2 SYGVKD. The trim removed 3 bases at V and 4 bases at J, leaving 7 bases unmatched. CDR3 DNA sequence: TGTGCCATCAGTGAACAGCGGGGGACGGCAGAGACCCAGTACTTC. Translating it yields CAISEQRGTAETQYF.

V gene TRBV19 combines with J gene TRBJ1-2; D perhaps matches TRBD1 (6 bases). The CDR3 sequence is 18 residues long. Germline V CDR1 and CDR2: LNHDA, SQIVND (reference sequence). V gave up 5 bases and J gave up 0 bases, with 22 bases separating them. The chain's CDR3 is CASSLRLTGLGTNYGYTF. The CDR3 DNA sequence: TGTGCCAGTAGTCTCCGCTTAACAGGGCTCGGGACTAACTATGGCTACACCTTC.

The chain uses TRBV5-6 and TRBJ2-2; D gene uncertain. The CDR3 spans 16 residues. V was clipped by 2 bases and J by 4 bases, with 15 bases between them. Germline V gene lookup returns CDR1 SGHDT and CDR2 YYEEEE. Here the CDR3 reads CASSFTVLSGTGELFF. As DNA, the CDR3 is TGTGCCAGCAGCTTCACAGTATTATCCGGCACCGGGGAGCTGTTTTTT.

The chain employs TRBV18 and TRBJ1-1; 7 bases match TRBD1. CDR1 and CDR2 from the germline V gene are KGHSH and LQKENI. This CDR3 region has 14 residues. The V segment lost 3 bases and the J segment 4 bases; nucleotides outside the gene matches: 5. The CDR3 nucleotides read TGTGCCAGCTCACCGGCAACAGGGGCCACTGAAGCTTTCTTT. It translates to CASSPATGATEAFF.

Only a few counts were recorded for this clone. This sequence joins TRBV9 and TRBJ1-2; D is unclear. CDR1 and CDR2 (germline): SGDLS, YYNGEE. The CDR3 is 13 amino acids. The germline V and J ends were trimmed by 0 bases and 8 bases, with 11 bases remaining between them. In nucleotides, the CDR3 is TGTGCCAGCAGCGTAGCTCTAGGCTCGGGCTACACCTTC. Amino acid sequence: CASSVALGSGYTF. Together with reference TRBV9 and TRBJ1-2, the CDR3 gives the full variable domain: DSGVTQTPKHLITATGQRVTLRCSPRSGDLSVYWYQQSLDQGLQFLIQYYNGEERAKGNILERFSAQQFPDLHSELNLSSLELGDSALYFCASSVALGSGYTFGSGTRLTVV.

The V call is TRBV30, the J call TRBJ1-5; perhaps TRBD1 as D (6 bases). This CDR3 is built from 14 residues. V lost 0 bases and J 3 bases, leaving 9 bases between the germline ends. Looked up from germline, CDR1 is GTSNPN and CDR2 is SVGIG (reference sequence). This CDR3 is CAWSVGGPNQPQHF. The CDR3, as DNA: TGTGCCTGGAGTGTAGGGGGACCCAATCAGCCCCAGCATTTT.

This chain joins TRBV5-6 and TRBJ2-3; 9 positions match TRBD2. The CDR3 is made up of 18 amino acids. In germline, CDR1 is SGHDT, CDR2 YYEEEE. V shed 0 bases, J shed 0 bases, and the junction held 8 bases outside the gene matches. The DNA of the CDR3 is TGTGCCAGCAGCTTGGGGTTAGCGGGGGCCCCAAGCACAGATACGCAGTATTTT. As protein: CASSLGLAGAPSTDTQYF.

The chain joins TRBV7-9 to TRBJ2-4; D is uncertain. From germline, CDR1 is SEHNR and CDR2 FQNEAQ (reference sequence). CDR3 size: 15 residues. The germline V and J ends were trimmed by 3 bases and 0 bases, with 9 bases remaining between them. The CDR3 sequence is CASSFNVLAKNIQYF. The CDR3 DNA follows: TGTGCCAGCAGCTTTAATGTACTAGCCAAAAACATTCAGTACTTC.

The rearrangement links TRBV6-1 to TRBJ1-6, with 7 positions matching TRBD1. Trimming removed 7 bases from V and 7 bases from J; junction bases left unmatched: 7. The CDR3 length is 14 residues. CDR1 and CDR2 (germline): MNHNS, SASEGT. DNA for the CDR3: TGTGCCAGCACCCCCGGGACAGAAAATTCACCCCTCCACTTT. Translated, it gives CASTPGTENSPLHF.

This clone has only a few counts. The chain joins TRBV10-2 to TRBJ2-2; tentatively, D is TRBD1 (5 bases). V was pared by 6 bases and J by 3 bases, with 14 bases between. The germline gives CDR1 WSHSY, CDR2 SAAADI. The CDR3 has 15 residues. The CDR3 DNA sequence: TGCGCCAGCAGGACTGGACAACTGCACACCGGGGAGCTGTTTTTT. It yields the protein CASRTGQLHTGELFF.

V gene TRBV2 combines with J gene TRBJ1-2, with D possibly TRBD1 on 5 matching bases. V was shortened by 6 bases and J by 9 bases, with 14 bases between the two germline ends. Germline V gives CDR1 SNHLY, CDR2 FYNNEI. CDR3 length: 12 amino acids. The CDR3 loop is CASSLQGGSYTF. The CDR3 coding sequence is TGTGCCAGCAGCCTCCAGGGTGGGAGCTACACCTTC.

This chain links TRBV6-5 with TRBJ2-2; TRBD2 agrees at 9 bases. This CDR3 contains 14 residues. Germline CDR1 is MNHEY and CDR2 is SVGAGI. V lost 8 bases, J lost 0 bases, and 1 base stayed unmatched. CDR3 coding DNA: TGTGCCAGCCGCGGGGGGGCGAACACCGGGGAGCTGTTTTTT. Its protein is CASRGGANTGELFF.

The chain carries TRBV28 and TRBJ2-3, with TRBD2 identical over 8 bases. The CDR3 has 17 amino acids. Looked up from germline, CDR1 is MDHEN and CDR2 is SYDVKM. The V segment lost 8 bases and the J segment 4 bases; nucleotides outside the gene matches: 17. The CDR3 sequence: CASRSDSGGNMADTQYF. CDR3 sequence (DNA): TGTGCCAGCCGATCCGACAGCGGGGGAAATATGGCAGATACGCAGTATTTT.